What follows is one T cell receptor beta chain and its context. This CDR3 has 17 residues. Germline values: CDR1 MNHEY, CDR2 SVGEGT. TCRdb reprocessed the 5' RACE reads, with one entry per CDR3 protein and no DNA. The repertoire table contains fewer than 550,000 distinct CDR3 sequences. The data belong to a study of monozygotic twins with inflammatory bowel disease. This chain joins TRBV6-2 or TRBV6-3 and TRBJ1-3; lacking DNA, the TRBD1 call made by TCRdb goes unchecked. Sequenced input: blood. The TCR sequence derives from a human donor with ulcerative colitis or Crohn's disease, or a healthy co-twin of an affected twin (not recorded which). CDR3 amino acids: CASSRGRSELSGNTIYF.